Here is one T cell receptor (beta chain) with its context. Its specificity is not known. Data came from immunoSEQ multiplex PCR; TCRdb stores just in-frame clones and leaves some out. The sample has under 250,000 clones, 85% to 95% seen once. The ends lost 4 bases at V and 2 bases at J; junction bases unmatched: 15. The germline gives CDR1 SGHNT, CDR2 YYREEE (reference sequence). CDR3 size: 18 residues. This sample stems from a study of T cell responses to AZD1222 COVID-19 vaccine. Study outcomes and limitations: Repertoires were obtained only post-peak T cell response.

The J gene is TRBJ1-2, the V gene TRBV5-4; 9 bases line up with TRBD1. The sample was peripheral blood, taken on day 0 of MenACWY control vaccination. The TCR comes from an adult in good health. CDR3 in DNA: TGTGCCAGCAGCCTCCCGGACAGGGGTTTACTCGGAAACTATGGCTACACCTTC. Encoded protein: CASSLPDRGLLGNYGYTF.